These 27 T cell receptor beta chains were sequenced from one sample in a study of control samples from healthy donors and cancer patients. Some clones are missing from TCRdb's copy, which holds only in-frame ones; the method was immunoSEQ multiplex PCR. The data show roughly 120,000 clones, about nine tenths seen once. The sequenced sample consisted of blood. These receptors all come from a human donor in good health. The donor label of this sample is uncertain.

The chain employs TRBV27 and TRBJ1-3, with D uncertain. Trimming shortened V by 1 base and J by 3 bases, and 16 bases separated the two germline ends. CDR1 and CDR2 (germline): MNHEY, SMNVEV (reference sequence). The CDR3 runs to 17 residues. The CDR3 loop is CASSLCRIAPVGNTIYF. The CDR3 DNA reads TGTGCCAGCAGTTTATGCCGTATAGCACCAGTTGGAAACACCATATATTTT.

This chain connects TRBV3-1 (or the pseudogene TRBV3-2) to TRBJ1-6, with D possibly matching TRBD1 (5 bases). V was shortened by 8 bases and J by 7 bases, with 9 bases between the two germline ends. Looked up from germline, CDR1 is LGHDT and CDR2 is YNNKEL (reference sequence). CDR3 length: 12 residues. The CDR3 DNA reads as TGTGCCAGCGGGGGTGGGAATTCACCCCTCCACTTT. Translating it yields CASGGGNSPLHF.

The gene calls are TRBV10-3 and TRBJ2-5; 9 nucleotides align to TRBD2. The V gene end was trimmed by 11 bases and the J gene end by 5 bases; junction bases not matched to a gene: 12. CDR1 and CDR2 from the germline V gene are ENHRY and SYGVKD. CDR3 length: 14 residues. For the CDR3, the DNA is TGTGCCGTATCCAGGGCTAGCGGGGACGAGACCCAGTACTTC. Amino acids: CAVSRASGDETQYF.

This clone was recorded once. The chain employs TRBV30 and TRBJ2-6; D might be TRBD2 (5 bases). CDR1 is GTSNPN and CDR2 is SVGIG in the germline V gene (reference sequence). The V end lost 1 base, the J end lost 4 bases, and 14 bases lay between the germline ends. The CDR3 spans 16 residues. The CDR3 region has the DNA TGTGCCTGGAGTGCAATAGGGAGAGCAGGGGCCAACGTCCTGACTTTC. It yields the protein CAWSAIGRAGANVLTF.

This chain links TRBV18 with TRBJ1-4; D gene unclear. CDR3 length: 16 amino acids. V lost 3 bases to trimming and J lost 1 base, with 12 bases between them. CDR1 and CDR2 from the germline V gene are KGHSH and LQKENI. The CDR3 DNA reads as TGTGCCAGCTCACCCCCGGGAGGGAAAACTAATGAAAAACTGTTTTTT. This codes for CASSPPGGKTNEKLFF.

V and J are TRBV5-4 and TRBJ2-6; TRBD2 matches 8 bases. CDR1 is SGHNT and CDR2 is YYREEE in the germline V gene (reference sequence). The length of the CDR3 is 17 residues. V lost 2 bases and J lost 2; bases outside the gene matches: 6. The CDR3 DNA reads TGTGCCAGCAGCTTCGGGGGGGGCGCGGCTGGGGCCAACGTCCTGACTTTC. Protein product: CASSFGGGAAGANVLTF.

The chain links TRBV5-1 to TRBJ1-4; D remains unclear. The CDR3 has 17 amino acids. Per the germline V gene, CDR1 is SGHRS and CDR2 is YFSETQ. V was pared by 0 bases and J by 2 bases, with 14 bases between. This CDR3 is CASSLASRAGTNEKLFF. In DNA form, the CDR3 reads TGCGCCAGCAGCTTGGCCTCGAGGGCTGGGACTAATGAAAAACTGTTTTTT.

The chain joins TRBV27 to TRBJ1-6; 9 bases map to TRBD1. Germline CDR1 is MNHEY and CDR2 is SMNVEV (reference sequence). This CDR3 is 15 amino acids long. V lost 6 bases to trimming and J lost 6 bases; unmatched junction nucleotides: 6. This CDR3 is CASRGQGTLNSPLHF. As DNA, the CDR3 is TGTGCCAGCAGGGGACAGGGAACCCTTAATTCACCCCTCCACTTT.

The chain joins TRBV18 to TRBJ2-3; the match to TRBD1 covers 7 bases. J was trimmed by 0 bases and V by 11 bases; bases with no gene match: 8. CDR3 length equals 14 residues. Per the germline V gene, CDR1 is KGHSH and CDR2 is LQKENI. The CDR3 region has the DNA TGTGCCGGCGCCCCGGGACAGAGCACAGATACGCAGTATTTT. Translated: CAGAPGQSTDTQYF.

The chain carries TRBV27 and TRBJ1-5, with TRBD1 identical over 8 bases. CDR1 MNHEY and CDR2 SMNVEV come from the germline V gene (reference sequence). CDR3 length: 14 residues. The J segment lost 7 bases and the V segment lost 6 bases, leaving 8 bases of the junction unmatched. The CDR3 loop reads CASRPDRGLQPQHF. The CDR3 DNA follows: TGTGCCAGCAGACCCGACAGGGGATTACAGCCCCAGCATTTT.

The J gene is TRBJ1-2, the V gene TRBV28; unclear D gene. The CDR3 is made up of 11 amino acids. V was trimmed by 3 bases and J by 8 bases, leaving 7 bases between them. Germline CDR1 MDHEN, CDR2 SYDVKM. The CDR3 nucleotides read TGTGCCAGCAGTTTTCTAGGGGGCTACACCTTC. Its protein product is CASSFLGGYTF.

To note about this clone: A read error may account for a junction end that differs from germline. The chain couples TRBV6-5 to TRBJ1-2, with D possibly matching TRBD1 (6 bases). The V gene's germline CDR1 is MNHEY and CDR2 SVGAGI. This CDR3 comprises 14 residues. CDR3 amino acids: CAGSNLGGAFGYTF. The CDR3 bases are TGTGCCGGCAGTAACCTAGGGGGGGCGTTTGGCTACACCTTC.

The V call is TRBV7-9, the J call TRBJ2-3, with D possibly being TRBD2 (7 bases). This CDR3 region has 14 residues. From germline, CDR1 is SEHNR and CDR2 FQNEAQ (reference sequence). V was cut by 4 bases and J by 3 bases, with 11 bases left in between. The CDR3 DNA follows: TGTGCCAGCAGCTCGGGGGGCAGGACAGATACGCAGTATTTT. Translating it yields CASSSGGRTDTQYF.

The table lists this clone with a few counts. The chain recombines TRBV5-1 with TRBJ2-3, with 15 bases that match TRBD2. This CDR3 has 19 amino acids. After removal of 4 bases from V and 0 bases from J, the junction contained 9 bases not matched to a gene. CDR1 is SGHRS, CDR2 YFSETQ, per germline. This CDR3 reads CASSLGTSGGSSSTDTQYF. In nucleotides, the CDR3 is TGCGCCAGCAGCCTGGGGACTAGCGGGGGGTCATCTAGCACAGATACGCAGTATTTT.

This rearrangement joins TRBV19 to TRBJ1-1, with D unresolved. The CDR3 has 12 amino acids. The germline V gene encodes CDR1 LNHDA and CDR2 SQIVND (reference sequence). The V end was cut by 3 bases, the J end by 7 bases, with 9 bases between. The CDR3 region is CASSIPKGEAFF. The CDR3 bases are TGTGCCAGTAGTATCCCCAAGGGTGAAGCTTTCTTT.

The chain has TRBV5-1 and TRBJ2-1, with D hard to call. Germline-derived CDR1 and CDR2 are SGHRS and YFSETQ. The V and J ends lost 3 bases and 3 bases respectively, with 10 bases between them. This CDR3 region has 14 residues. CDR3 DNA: TGCGCCAGCAGCTCAACAACGGGCTACAATGAGCAGTTCTTC. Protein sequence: CASSSTTGYNEQFF.

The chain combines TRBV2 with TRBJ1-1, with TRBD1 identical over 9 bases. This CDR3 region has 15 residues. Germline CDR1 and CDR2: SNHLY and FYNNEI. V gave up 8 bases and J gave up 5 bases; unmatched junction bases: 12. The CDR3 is CASGPGTGKATEAFF. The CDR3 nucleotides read TGTGCCAGCGGTCCCGGGACAGGGAAGGCGACTGAAGCTTTCTTT.

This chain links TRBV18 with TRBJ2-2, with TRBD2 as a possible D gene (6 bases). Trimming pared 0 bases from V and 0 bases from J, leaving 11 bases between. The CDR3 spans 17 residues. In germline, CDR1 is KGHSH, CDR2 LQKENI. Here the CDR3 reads CASSPPMGGTNTGELFF. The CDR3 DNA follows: TGTGCCAGCTCACCACCAATGGGGGGAACGAACACCGGGGAGCTGTTTTTT. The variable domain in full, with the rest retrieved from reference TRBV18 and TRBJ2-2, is NAGVMQNPRHLVRRRGQEARLRCSPMKGHSHVYWYRQLPEEGLKFMVYLQKENIIDESGMPKERFSAEFPKEGPSILRIQQVVRGDSAAYFCASSPPMGGTNTGELFFGEGSRLTVL.

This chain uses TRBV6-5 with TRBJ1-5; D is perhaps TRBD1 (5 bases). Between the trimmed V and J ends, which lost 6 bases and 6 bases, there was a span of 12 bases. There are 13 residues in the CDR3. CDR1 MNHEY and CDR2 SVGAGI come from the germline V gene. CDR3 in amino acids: CASSIRDRQPQHF. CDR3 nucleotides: TGTGCCAGCAGCATCCGGGACCGTCAGCCCCAGCATTTT.

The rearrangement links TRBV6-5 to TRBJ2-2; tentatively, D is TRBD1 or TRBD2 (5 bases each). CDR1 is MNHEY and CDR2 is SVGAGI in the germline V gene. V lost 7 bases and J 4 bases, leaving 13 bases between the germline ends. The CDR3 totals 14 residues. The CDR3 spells CASTIRDPTGELFF. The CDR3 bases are TGTGCCAGCACCATCAGGGACCCCACCGGGGAGCTGTTTTTT.

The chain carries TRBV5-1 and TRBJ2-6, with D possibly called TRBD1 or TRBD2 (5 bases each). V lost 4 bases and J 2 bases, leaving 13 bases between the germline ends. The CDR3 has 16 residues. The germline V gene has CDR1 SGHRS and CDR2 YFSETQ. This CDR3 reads CASSPRGDAGANVLTF. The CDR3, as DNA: TGCGCCAGCAGCCCTAGAGGGGATGCTGGGGCCAACGTCCTGACTTTC.

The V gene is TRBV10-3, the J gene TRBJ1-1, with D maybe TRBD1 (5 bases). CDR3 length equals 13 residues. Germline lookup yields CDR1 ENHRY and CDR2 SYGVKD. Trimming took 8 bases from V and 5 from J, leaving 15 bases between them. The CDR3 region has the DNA TGTGCCATCCGCGGGGGGTTTGGGACTGAAGCTTTCTTT. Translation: CAIRGGFGTEAFF.

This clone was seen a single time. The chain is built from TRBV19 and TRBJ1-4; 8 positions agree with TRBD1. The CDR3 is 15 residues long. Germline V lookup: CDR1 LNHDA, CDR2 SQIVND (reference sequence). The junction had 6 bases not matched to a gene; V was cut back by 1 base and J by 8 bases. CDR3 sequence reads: CASSIVGQGPEKLFF. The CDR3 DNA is TGTGCCAGTAGTATAGTCGGACAGGGCCCCGAAAAACTGTTTTTT.

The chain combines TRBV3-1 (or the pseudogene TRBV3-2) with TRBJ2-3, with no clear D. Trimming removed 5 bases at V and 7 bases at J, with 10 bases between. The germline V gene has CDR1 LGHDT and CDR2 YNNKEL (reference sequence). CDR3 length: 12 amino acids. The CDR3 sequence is CASSFVTNTQYF. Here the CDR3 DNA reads TGTGCCAGCAGCTTCGTTACAAATACGCAGTATTTT.

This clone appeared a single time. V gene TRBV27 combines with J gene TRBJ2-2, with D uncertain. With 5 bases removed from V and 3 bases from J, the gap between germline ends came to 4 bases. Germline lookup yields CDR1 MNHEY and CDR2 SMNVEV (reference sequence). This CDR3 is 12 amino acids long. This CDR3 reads CASSQDTGELFF. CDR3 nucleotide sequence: TGTGCCAGCAGTCAGGACACCGGGGAGCTGTTTTTT.

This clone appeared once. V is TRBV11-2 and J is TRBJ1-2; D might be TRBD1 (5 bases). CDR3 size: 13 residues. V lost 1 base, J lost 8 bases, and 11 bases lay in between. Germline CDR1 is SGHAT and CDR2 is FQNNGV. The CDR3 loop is CASSLGEGRGYTF. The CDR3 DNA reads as TGTGCCAGCAGCTTAGGGGAGGGGCGGGGCTACACCTTC.

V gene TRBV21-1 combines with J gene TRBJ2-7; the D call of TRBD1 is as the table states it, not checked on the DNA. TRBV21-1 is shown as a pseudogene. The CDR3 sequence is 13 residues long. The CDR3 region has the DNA TGTGCCAGCAGCGCGGGACAGGGGAACGAGCAGTACTTC. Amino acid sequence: CASSAGQGNEQYF.